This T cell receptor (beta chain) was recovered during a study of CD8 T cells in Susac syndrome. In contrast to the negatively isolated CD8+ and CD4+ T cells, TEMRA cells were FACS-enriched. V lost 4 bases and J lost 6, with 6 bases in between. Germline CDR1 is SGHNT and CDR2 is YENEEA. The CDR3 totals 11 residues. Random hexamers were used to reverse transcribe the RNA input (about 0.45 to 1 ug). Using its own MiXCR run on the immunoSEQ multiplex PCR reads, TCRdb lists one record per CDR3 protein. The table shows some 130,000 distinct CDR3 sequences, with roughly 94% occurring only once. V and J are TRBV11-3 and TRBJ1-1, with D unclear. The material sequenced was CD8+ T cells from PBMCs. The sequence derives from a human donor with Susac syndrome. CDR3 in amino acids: CASSSEAEAFF. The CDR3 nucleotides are TGTGCCAGCAGCTCAGAGGCTGAAGCTTTCTTT. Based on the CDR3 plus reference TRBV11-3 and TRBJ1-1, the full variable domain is EAGVVQSPRYKIIEKKQPVAFWCNPISGHNTLYWYLQNLGQGPELLIRYENEEAVDDSQLPKDRFSAERLKGVDSTLKIQPAELGDSAVYLCASSSEAEAFFGQGTRLTVV.